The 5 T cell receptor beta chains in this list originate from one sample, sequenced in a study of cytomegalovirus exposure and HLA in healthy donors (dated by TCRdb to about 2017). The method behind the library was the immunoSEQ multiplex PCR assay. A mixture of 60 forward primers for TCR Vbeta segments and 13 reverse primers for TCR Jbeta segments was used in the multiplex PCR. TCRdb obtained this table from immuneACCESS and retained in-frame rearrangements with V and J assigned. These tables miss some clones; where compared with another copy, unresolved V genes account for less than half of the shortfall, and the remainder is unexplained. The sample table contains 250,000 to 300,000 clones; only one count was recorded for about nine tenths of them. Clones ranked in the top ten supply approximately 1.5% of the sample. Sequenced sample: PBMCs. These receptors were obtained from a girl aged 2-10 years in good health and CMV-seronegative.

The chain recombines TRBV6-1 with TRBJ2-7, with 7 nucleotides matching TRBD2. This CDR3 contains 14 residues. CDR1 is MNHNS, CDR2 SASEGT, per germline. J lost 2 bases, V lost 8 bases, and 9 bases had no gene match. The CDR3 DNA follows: TGTGCCAGCCGCCGGGAGGACATCCCCTACGAGCAGTACTTC. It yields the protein CASRREDIPYEQYF.

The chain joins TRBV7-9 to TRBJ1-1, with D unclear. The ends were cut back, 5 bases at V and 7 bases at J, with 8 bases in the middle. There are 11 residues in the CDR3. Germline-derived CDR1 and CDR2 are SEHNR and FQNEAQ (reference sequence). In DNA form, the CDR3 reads TGTGCCAGCAGCCTGACGGGTGAAGCTTTCTTT. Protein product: CASSLTGEAFF. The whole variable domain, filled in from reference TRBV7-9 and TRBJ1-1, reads DTGVSQNPRHKITKRGQNVTFRCDPISEHNRLYWYRQTLGQGPEFLTYFQNEAQLEKSRLLSDRFSAERPKGSFSTLEIQRTEQGDSAMYLCASSLTGEAFFGQGTRLTVV.

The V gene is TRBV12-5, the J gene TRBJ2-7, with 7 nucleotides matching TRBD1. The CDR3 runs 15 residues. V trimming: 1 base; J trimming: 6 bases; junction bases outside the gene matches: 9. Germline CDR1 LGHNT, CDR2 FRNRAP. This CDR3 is CASGLGQGEEREQYF. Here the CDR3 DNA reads TGTGCTAGTGGTTTGGGACAGGGAGAGGAACGCGAGCAGTACTTC.

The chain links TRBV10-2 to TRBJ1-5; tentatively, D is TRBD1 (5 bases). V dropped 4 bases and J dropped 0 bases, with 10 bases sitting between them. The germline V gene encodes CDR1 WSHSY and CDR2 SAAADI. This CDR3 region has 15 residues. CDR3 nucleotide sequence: TGCGCCAGCAGTGGCAGGGTGTATAGCAATCAGCCCCAGCATTTT. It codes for CASSGRVYSNQPQHF.

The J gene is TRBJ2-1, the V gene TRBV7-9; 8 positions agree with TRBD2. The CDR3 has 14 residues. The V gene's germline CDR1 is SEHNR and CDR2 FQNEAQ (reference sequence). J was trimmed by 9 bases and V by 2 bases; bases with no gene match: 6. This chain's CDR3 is CASSLLGLVIEQFF. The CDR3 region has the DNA TGTGCCAGCAGCTTACTGGGACTAGTTATTGAGCAGTTCTTC.